Shown below are 29 T cell receptor beta chains from a single sample sequenced in a study of blood T cell repertoires in COVID-19. The repertoire was sequenced with immunoSEQ multiplex PCR; TCRdb's copy has only in-frame clones and lacks some. This repertoire shows 35,000 to 45,000 clones, roughly 86% found once; its top ten account for more than 13%. The material sequenced was peripheral blood. These receptors were collected from a human donor in a cohort sampled during active COVID-19.

The rearrangement uses TRBV6-2 or TRBV6-3 and TRBJ1-2; D gene unclear. Germline V gene sequence: CDR1 MNHEY, CDR2 SVGEGT. This CDR3 comprises 13 residues. V lost 0 bases, J lost 3 bases, and 5 bases lay in between. The CDR3 DNA is TGTGCCAGCAGTTACTCGTCAGACTATGGCTACACCTTC. Translated, it gives CASSYSSDYGYTF.

The rearrangement joins TRBV18 to TRBJ1-6, with 8 bases identical to TRBD1. Germline V CDR1 and CDR2: KGHSH, LQKENI. V shed 2 bases and J 8 bases; nucleotides not matched to a gene: 5. The CDR3 is 15 amino acids. Here the CDR3 DNA reads TGTGCCAGCTCACCATCCGGACAGGGATATTCACCCCTCCACTTT. This translates into CASSPSGQGYSPLHF. Full variable domain (rest looked up from reference TRBV18 and TRBJ1-6): NAGVMQNPRHLVRRRGQEARLRCSPMKGHSHVYWYRQLPEEGLKFMVYLQKENIIDESGMPKERFSAEFPKEGPSILRIQQVVRGDSAAYFCASSPSGQGYSPLHFGNGTRLTVT.

This chain links TRBV10-1 with TRBJ2-7, with a tentative D call TRBD2 (5 bases). Looked up from germline, CDR1 is WNHNN and CDR2 is SYGVQD (reference sequence). This CDR3 comprises 12 residues. Trimming pared 3 bases from V and 6 bases from J, leaving 9 bases between. In DNA, the CDR3 is TGCGCCAGCAGTGACGGTGGAGGCGAGCAGTACTTC. It translates to CASSDGGGEQYF.

This chain connects TRBV3-1 (or the pseudogene TRBV3-2) to TRBJ2-5, with D perhaps TRBD2 (6 bases). This CDR3 has 14 amino acids. Trimming cost V 0 bases and J 10 bases, with 15 bases left between them. CDR1 is LGHDT and CDR2 is YNNKEL in the germline V gene (reference sequence). CDR3 sequence reads: CASSQEGFGGDQYF. The CDR3 DNA sequence: TGTGCCAGCAGCCAAGAGGGTTTCGGGGGTGACCAGTACTTC.

The gene calls are TRBV7-2 and TRBJ2-1; the D gene is possibly TRBD2 (7 bases). In germline, CDR1 is SGHTA, CDR2 FQGNSA. The CDR3 length is 17 residues. Trimming stripped 0 bases from V and 0 bases from J, with 12 bases between. Here the CDR3 reads CASSLAGGLYSYNEQFF. The CDR3 region has the DNA TGTGCCAGCAGCTTAGCGGGGGGGCTATACTCCTACAATGAGCAGTTCTTC. The whole variable domain, filled in from reference TRBV7-2 and TRBJ2-1, reads GAGVSQSPSNKVTEKGKDVELRCDPISGHTALYWYRQSLGQGLEFLIYFQGNSAPDKSGLPSDRFSAERTGGSVSTLTIQRTQQEDSAVYLCASSLAGGLYSYNEQFFGPGTRLTVL.

The sample holds a few counts of this clone. The chain links TRBV7-2 to TRBJ2-7; 9 bases fit TRBD1. J gave up 3 bases and V 4 bases, and 4 bases lay outside the gene matches. The CDR3 loop spans 14 amino acids. CDR1 is SGHTA and CDR2 is FQGNSA in the germline V gene. Here the CDR3 reads CASSSDRGFYEQYF. The CDR3 bases are TGTGCCAGCAGCTCTGACAGGGGGTTCTACGAGCAGTACTTC.

This rearrangement joins TRBV7-6 to TRBJ2-7, with TRBD1 matching over 7 bases. Unmatched junction bases numbered 7, after V lost 5 bases and J lost 0 bases. The germline V gene encodes CDR1 SGHVS and CDR2 FNYEAQ. There are 15 residues in the CDR3. The CDR3 reads CASSQDRVSSYEQYF. The CDR3, as DNA: TGTGCCAGCAGCCAAGACAGGGTTAGCTCCTACGAGCAGTACTTC.

This clone was seen a few times. This chain connects TRBV6-1 to TRBJ2-7, with D possibly TRBD1 on 6 matching bases. The CDR3 length is 14 residues. Trimming pared 2 bases from V and 0 bases from J, leaving 8 bases between. The germline V gene encodes CDR1 MNHNS and CDR2 SASEGT. This CDR3 reads CASSEQDSSYEQYF. The DNA for the CDR3 is TGTGCCAGCAGTGAACAGGACAGCTCCTACGAGCAGTACTTC.

The rearrangement links TRBV2 to TRBJ2-5; a possible D gene is TRBD2 (6 bases). Per germline, CDR1 SNHLY and CDR2 FYNNEI. Trimming left V 5 bases short and J 4 bases short, with 14 bases between. The CDR3 runs to 14 residues. The CDR3 region is CASSLLAPAETQYF. The CDR3 nucleotides read TGTGCCAGCAGTTTACTAGCTCCGGCAGAGACCCAGTACTTC.

V usage is TRBV27 and J usage is TRBJ2-7; 10 bases fit TRBD2. V shed 1 base, J shed 5 bases, and the junction held 5 bases outside the gene matches. The CDR3 has 15 residues. Germline values: CDR1 MNHEY, CDR2 SMNVEV (reference sequence). For the CDR3, the DNA is TGTGCCAGCAGTTTATTAGCTAGCGGGGGCCACGAGCAGTACTTC. Its protein product is CASSLLASGGHEQYF.

The chain employs TRBV7-6 and TRBJ1-1, with 7 bases that match TRBD1. Trimming at V came to 5 bases and at J to 0 bases, leaving 3 bases not matched to a gene. The CDR3 totals 14 residues. The germline V gene encodes CDR1 SGHVS and CDR2 FNYEAQ. CDR3 DNA: TGTGCCAGCAGCCAGGGACAGTTGAACACTGAAGCTTTCTTT. Its protein is CASSQGQLNTEAFF.

The chain couples TRBV7-9 to TRBJ1-3; 7 bases are shared with TRBD1. V was clipped by 8 bases and J by 0 bases; unmatched bases: 1. The CDR3 has 13 residues. Per germline, CDR1 SEHNR and CDR2 FQNEAQ (reference sequence). DNA for the CDR3: TGTGCCAGCCAGGGGGTCTCTGGAAACACCATATATTTT. It codes for CASQGVSGNTIYF.

CDR3 amino acids: CASSLGGQGEKLFF. DNA for the CDR3: TGTGCCAGCAGCTTAGGAGGACAGGGGGAAAAACTGTTTTTT. The V and J genes are TRBV13 and TRBJ1-4; 9 nucleotides line up with TRBD1. CDR3 length: 14 amino acids. Germline values: CDR1 PRHDT, CDR2 FYEKMQ (reference sequence). The V segment lost 0 bases and the J segment 8 bases; nucleotides outside the gene matches: 1.

V and J are TRBV19 and TRBJ1-1; D unresolved. Per the germline V gene, CDR1 is LNHDA and CDR2 is SQIVND (reference sequence). Between the trimmed V and J ends, which lost 5 bases and 5 bases, there was a span of 12 bases. The CDR3 totals 13 residues. CDR3 in amino acids: CASSPPPRTEAFF. CDR3 DNA: TGTGCCAGTAGTCCCCCTCCTAGAACTGAAGCTTTCTTT.

This chain connects TRBV3-1 (or the pseudogene TRBV3-2) to TRBJ2-5; 8 bases are a match to TRBD2. V gave up 4 bases and J gave up 5 bases; unmatched junction bases: 3. In germline, CDR1 is LGHDT, CDR2 YNNKEL (reference sequence). The CDR3 sequence is 13 residues long. DNA for the CDR3: TGTGCCAGCAGCCGGACTAGCCTGGAGACCCAGTACTTC. It codes for CASSRTSLETQYF.

This clone was counted once. The J gene is TRBJ2-7, the V gene TRBV13, with TRBD2 matching 7 bases. The CDR3 is made up of 14 amino acids. Trimming cost V 0 bases and J 4 bases; bases outside gene matches: 3. Germline V gives CDR1 PRHDT, CDR2 FYEKMQ (reference sequence). The CDR3 sequence is CASSLGRGGYEQYF. CDR3 coding DNA: TGTGCCAGCAGCTTAGGGAGGGGAGGGTACGAGCAGTACTTC.

The J gene is TRBJ2-7, the V gene TRBV6-5, with D perhaps TRBD2 (6 bases). V was pared by 10 bases and J by 6 bases, with 22 bases between. Germline V gene data show CDR1 as MNHEY and CDR2 as SVGAGI. The CDR3 runs 14 residues. The CDR3 DNA follows: TGTGCCACATCTGCCGGGCCTGGGAGGACCGAGCAGTACTTC. It is translated as CATSAGPGRTEQYF.

The gene calls are TRBV30 and TRBJ2-1, with D maybe TRBD1 (5 bases). The germline CDR1 and CDR2 sequences are GTSNPN and SVGIG (reference sequence). Trimming pared 0 bases from V and 0 bases from J, leaving 21 bases between. The CDR3 runs 19 residues. The CDR3 here is CAWSVRAGKLMSSYNEQFF. For the CDR3, the DNA is TGTGCCTGGAGTGTACGGGCAGGGAAACTGATGAGCTCCTACAATGAGCAGTTCTTC.

The J gene is TRBJ2-2, the V gene TRBV29-1, with D unclear. Germline CDR1 SQVTM, CDR2 ANQGSEA. This CDR3 region has 12 residues. The CDR3 protein is CSAPQFTGELFF. CDR3 DNA: TGCAGTGCGCCTCAGTTCACCGGGGAGCTGTTTTTT.

This chain uses TRBV10-1 with TRBJ1-3; 8 bases are shared with TRBD1. The V and J ends lost 6 bases and 2 bases, in that order; junction bases with no gene match: 6. CDR1 and CDR2 (germline): WNHNN, SYGVQD (reference sequence). This CDR3 has 15 residues. The CDR3: CASSKRQGPGNTIYF. CDR3 nucleotide sequence: TGCGCCAGCAGCAAAAGACAGGGGCCTGGAAACACCATATATTTT.

The CDR3 loop reads CAWSVEGNQPQHF. CDR3 coding DNA: TGTGCCTGGAGTGTAGAGGGCAATCAGCCCCAGCATTTT. The chain is built from TRBV30 and TRBJ1-5; D call uncertain. The ends were cut back, 0 bases at V and 2 bases at J, with 5 bases in the middle. This CDR3 region has 13 residues. Germline CDR1 and CDR2: GTSNPN and SVGIG (reference sequence).

This chain links TRBV11-2 with TRBJ1-6; the match to TRBD1 covers 12 bases. The germline V gene has CDR1 SGHAT and CDR2 FQNNGV. V was clipped by 0 bases and J by 9 bases; unmatched bases: 9. The length of the CDR3 is 18 residues. DNA for the CDR3: TGTGCCAGCAGCTTAGATCTTGGGACAGGGGGCGCAGGTTCACCCCTCCACTTT. Amino acid sequence: CASSLDLGTGGAGSPLHF. The variable domain in full, with the rest retrieved from reference TRBV11-2 and TRBJ1-6, is EAGVAQSPRYKIIEKRQSVAFWCNPISGHATLYWYQQILGQGPKLLIQFQNNGVVDDSQLPKDRFSAERLKGVDSTLKIQPAKLEDSAVYLCASSLDLGTGGAGSPLHFGNGTRLTVT.

The CDR3 DNA follows: TGTGCCAGCAAGTTCGGGACAGGGGGCTACGAGCAGTACTTC. Translating it yields CASKFGTGGYEQYF. J is TRBJ2-7 and V is TRBV5-6, with TRBD1 matching over 11 bases. This CDR3 has 14 residues. Germline CDR1 is SGHDT and CDR2 is YYEEEE. V gave up 6 bases and J gave up 3 bases; unmatched junction bases: 5.

This rearrangement joins TRBV7-2 to TRBJ1-4; D not resolved. The germline V gene encodes CDR1 SGHTA and CDR2 FQGNSA. The CDR3 is 14 amino acids. Trimming removed 5 bases at V and 0 bases at J, with 7 bases between. The chain's CDR3 is CASSLRATNEKLFF. The CDR3 coding sequence is TGTGCCAGCAGCCTGAGAGCAACTAATGAAAAACTGTTTTTT. The whole variable domain, filled in from reference TRBV7-2 and TRBJ1-4, reads GAGVSQSPSNKVTEKGKDVELRCDPISGHTALYWYRQSLGQGLEFLIYFQGNSAPDKSGLPSDRFSAERTGGSVSTLTIQRTQQEDSAVYLCASSLRATNEKLFFGSGTQLSVL.

This chain links TRBV3-1 (or the pseudogene TRBV3-2) with TRBJ2-2, with a possible D match to TRBD1 (6 bases). This CDR3 is built from 16 residues. CDR1 is LGHDT and CDR2 is YNNKEL in the germline V gene (reference sequence). Between the trimmed V and J ends, which lost 0 bases and 0 bases, there was a span of 8 bases. Here the CDR3 DNA reads TGTGCCAGCAGCCAAGATGCAGGGGCGAACACCGGGGAGCTGTTTTTT. It codes for CASSQDAGANTGELFF.

The chain couples TRBV5-4 to TRBJ2-7, with a tentative D call TRBD1 (5 bases). In germline, CDR1 is SGHNT, CDR2 YYREEE (reference sequence). This CDR3 has 12 residues. Trimming cost V 0 bases and J 6 bases, with 7 bases left between them. CDR3 DNA sequence: TGTGCCAGCAGCTTGGTAAGGGGCGAGCAGTACTTC. Protein: CASSLVRGEQYF.

This chain uses TRBV10-3 with TRBJ2-1; 11 nucleotides line up with TRBD1. V gave up 5 bases and J gave up 6 bases; unmatched junction bases: 3. The CDR3 runs to 14 residues. Germline V lookup: CDR1 ENHRY, CDR2 SYGVKD. CDR3 loop: CAISSGTGGNEQFF. For the CDR3, the DNA is TGTGCCATCAGTTCCGGGACAGGGGGCAATGAGCAGTTCTTC.

The chain recombines TRBV5-1 with TRBJ1-5; 8 bases are shared with TRBD1. The CDR3 is 19 amino acids. The germline CDR1 and CDR2 sequences are SGHRS and YFSETQ. CDR3 in DNA: TGCCAGCCAGCAGCGAAATACGGGACAGGACGGGTGACGGGTCAGCCCCAGCATTTT. It yields the protein CQPAAKYGTGRVTGQPQHF.

V and J are TRBV5-1 and TRBJ1-5; D might be TRBD1 (6 bases). The CDR3 has 15 amino acids. Germline V gene data show CDR1 as SGHRS and CDR2 as YFSETQ. V was cut by 4 bases and J by 1 base, with 12 bases left in between. The chain's CDR3 is CASSLSGESNQPQHF. In DNA, the CDR3 is TGCGCCAGCAGCCTATCAGGGGAAAGCAATCAGCCCCAGCATTTT.